This is a list of T cell receptor beta chains from one sample in a study of a mutant IDH1 vaccine in newly diagnosed glioma. Some clones are missing from TCRdb's copy, which holds only in-frame ones; the method was immunoSEQ multiplex PCR. The sample contains roughly 99,000 clones, roughly 89% of which appear only once. Specimen: PBMCs, collected from a glioma patient treated with radiotherapy, temozolomide or both. The receptor set was obtained from a woman in her forties or fifties with glioma. Each CDR3 is given with its conserved first and last residue. A D gene is named only where the DNA matches it firmly. A row's size may be missing; if present it is once, few, many or a size class.

V,D,J,size,DNA,CDR3
TRBV18,-,TRBJ2-1,-,TGTGCCAGCTCACCGACGGGGGGCGCTTACAATGAGCAGTTCTTC,CASSPTGGAYNEQFF
TRBV19,TRBD2,TRBJ2-7,-,TGTGCCAGTAGTTTCCCAGCGGGAGACCCCTACGAGCAGTACTTC,CASSFPAGDPYEQYF
TRBV14,-,TRBJ2-7,-,TGTGCCAGCAGCCAAGCCAGGGGTCTAGGAGAGCAGTACTTC,CASSQARGLGEQYF
TRBV7-3,-,TRBJ2-1,-,TGTGCCAGCAGCTTAAACAGGGACAATGAGCAGTTCTTC,CASSLNRDNEQFF
TRBV7-9,TRBD2,TRBJ2-5,-,TGTGCCAGCAGCTTAAGCCTAGCGGAGCCCGGGGAAGAGACCCAGTACTTC,CASSLSLAEPGEETQYF
TRBV13,-,TRBJ2-7,-,TGTGCCAGCAGCTTAGGTAGCGGTACTGCCTACGAGCAGTACTTC,CASSLGSGTAYEQYF
TRBV10-3,-,TRBJ2-3,-,TGTGCCATCAGTGAGGGTTGGAGTGGGAGCACAGATACGCAGTATTTT,CAISEGWSGSTDTQYF
TRBV2,-,TRBJ2-3,-,TGTGCCAGCAGCCTCAGCACAGATACGCAGTATTTT,CASSLSTDTQYF
TRBV30,-,TRBJ1-5,few,TGTGCCTGGAGTGCGCGGGGGCTAGGGGGGAGTTCTCAGCCCCAGCATTTT,CAWSARGLGGSSQPQHF
TRBV7-9,-,TRBJ1-5,-,TGTGCCAGCAGCTCCGACCGGGGGGCTAACAATCAGCCCCAGCATTTT,CASSSDRGANNQPQHF
TRBV27,TRBD2,TRBJ2-7,once,TGTGCCAGCAGGCTCACGGGACTAGCGGGAGGGCTGTACTTC,CASRLTGLAGGLYF
TRBV13,TRBD2,TRBJ2-7,-,TGTGCCAGCAGCTTGACTAGCGGGAGCTCCTACGAGCAGTACTTC,CASSLTSGSSYEQYF
TRBV28,-,TRBJ2-7,-,TGTGCCAGCAGTTTGAGTACCCCCTACGAGCAGTACTTC,CASSLSTPYEQYF
TRBV7-8,TRBD1,TRBJ1-1,-,TGTGCCAGCAGCCCCCGCACCGGGACAGGGGTTACTGAAGCTTTCTTT,CASSPRTGTGVTEAFF
TRBV7-8,-,TRBJ2-4,-,TGTGCCAGCAGCTTAGGGGTCCGTCAAAACATTCAGTACTTC,CASSLGVRQNIQYF
TRBV28,TRBD1,TRBJ1-1,-,TGTGCCAGCAGCCCCGGGAGAACAGGGGTCGGAGCTTTCTTT,CASSPGRTGVGAFF
TRBV18,-,TRBJ2-1,once,TGTGCCAGCTCCTCCAGTGGCAGCTTCTACAATGAGCAGTTCTTC,CASSSSGSFYNEQFF
TRBV27,TRBD1,TRBJ2-3,-,TGTGCCAGCAGTTTATCTGGACAGGGGGGGGGTACGCAGTATTTT,CASSLSGQGGGTQYF
TRBV7-9,-,TRBJ1-1,-,TGTGCCAGCAGCTTAGATATGGTTACGAACACTGAAGCTTTCTTT,CASSLDMVTNTEAFF
TRBV28,TRBD2,TRBJ2-1,-,TGTGCCAGCAGGTCCCTGCGGGAGGGCCGTAATGAGCAGTTCTTC,CASRSLREGRNEQFF
TRBV28,-,TRBJ1-2,-,TGTGCCAGCAGTTTGGGCAGGTCCCTCTATGGCTACACCTTC,CASSLGRSLYGYTF
TRBV7-3,-,TRBJ2-1,-,TGTGCCAGCAGCCCCCCAGGAGCCACCTACAATGAGCAGTTCTTC,CASSPPGATYNEQFF
TRBV2,-,TRBJ2-7,-,TGTGCCAGCTGGCAGGGCAGCTCCTACGAGCAGTACTTC,CASWQGSSYEQYF
TRBV27,TRBD2,TRBJ2-3,-,TGTGCCAGCAGAAGGACTAGCGGGTCCCCAGATACGCAGTATTTT,CASRRTSGSPDTQYF
TRBV10-3,-,TRBJ1-4,-,TGTGCCATCAGAGGGAGCGTCACGGACGGAAAACTGTTTTTT,CAIRGSVTDGKLFF
TRBV29-1,TRBD1,TRBJ1-1,-,TGCAGCGTTCGGGACAGCGATTACACTGAAGCTTTCTTT,CSVRDSDYTEAFF
TRBV18,-,TRBJ2-3,-,TGTGCCAGCTCACCGAGCCCGGGTAGCACAGATACGCAGTATTTT,CASSPSPGSTDTQYF
TRBV19,-,TRBJ1-4,few,TGTGCCAGTAGTGCGGACCGGACCGCATGGCGTGAAAAACTGTTTTTT,CASSADRTAWREKLFF
TRBV5-6,-,TRBJ2-7,-,TGTGCCAGCAGCTTGGGACAGCGGTACGAGCAGTACTTC,CASSLGQRYEQYF
TRBV4-1,TRBD2,TRBJ2-2,-,TGCGCCAGCAGCCAAGAGGCGGGACTAGCGGGAGTTGTCACCGGGGAGCTGTTTTTT,CASSQEAGLAGVVTGELFF
TRBV30,-,TRBJ1-4,-,TGTGCCTGGAGTCTCCAAGAAAAACTGTTTTTT,CAWSLQEKLFF
TRBV28,-,TRBJ1-5,-,TGTGCCAGCCGGAGGTATAGCAATCAGCCCCAGCATTTT,CASRRYSNQPQHF
TRBV2,TRBD1,TRBJ1-5,-,TGTGCCAGCAAGAATGACAGGGGCAATCAGCCCCAGCATTTT,CASKNDRGNQPQHF
TRBV14,-,TRBJ2-7,-,TGTGCCAGCAGCCACCTGAGTAGGGGGGGGGAATCCTACGAGCAGTACTTC,CASSHLSRGGESYEQYF
TRBV30,-,TRBJ1-1,-,TGTGCCTGGAGTGTCGGGTCTTCCACTGAAGCTTTCTTT,CAWSVGSSTEAFF
TRBV15,-,TRBJ2-7,-,TGTGCCACCAGCAGACTGGGACTTGACGACGAGCAGTACTTC,CATSRLGLDDEQYF
TRBV6-6,-,TRBJ2-5,-,TGTGCCAGCAGTTACCGCTCGGGTCGGGAGACCCAGTACTTC,CASSYRSGRETQYF
TRBV20-1,-,TRBJ2-4,-,TGCAGTGCTAAGGAGAACATTCAGTACTTC,CSAKENIQYF
TRBV5-6,-,TRBJ2-4,-,TGTGCCAGCAGCTTGAACGCCAAAAACATTCAGTACTTC,CASSLNAKNIQYF
TRBV30,-,TRBJ1-5,once,TGTGCCTGGAGTGTACGGGGATCGGATGGCAATCAGCCCCAGCATTTT,CAWSVRGSDGNQPQHF
TRBV10-2,-,TRBJ1-2,-,TGCGCCAGCAGTCCTAACCCCACGTCTAACTATGGCTACACCTTC,CASSPNPTSNYGYTF
TRBV6-1,-,TRBJ2-5,-,TGTGCCAGCAGCCGTGGTGGGTTAGAGACCCAGTACTTC,CASSRGGLETQYF
TRBV10-3,TRBD2,TRBJ2-7,-,TGTGCCATCAGTGAGGGGACTAGCGGGAGCTACGAGCAGTACTTC,CAISEGTSGSYEQYF
TRBV28,-,TRBJ2-7,-,TGTGCCAGCAGTTTCGGCTACGAGCAGTACTTC,CASSFGYEQYF
TRBV10-1,-,TRBJ1-3,-,TGCGCCAGCAGTGAGACAGGGCCCCAAAACACCATATATTTT,CASSETGPQNTIYF
TRBV7-9,TRBD2,TRBJ2-2,-,TGTGCCAGCAGTCTGAGCGGGGCGAACACCGGGGAGCTGTTTTTT,CASSLSGANTGELFF
TRBV7-2,-,TRBJ2-1,once,TGTGCCAGCCTATTACCGAGCGGGCATTACAATGAGCAGTTCTTC,CASLLPSGHYNEQFF
TRBV5-4,-,TRBJ2-5,-,TGTGCCAGCAGCCCCGGGCTAGGGGAGACCCAGTACTTC,CASSPGLGETQYF
TRBV5-4,TRBD1,TRBJ1-1,-,TGTGCCAGCAGCCCCGGACAGGTGAACACTGAAGCTTTCTTT,CASSPGQVNTEAFF
TRBV18,-,TRBJ2-7,-,TGTGCCAGCTCACGCACACAGGGAGACGAGCAGTACTTC,CASSRTQGDEQYF